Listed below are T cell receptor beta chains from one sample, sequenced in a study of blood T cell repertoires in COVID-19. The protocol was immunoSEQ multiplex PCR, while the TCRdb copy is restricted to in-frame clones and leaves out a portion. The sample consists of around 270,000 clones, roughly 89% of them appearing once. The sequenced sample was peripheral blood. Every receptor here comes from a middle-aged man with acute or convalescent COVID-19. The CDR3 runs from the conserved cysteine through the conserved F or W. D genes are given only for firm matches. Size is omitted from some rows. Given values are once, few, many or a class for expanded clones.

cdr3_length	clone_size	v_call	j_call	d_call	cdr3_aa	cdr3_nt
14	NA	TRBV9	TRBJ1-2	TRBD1	CASSARGQGSGYTF	TGTGCCAGCAGCGCGCGGGGACAGGGGAGCGGCTACACCTTC
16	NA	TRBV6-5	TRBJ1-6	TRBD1	CASSYSIGRGDSPLHF	TGTGCCAGCAGTTACTCGATCGGCAGGGGGGATTCACCCCTCCACTTT
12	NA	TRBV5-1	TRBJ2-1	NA	CASSLAVNEQFF	TGCGCCAGCAGCTTGGCTGTAAATGAGCAGTTCTTC
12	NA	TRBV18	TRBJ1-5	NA	CASSSRGQPQHF	TGTGCCAGCTCATCCCGGGGACAGCCCCAGCATTTT
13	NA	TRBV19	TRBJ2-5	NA	CASSSDSQETQYF	TGTGCCAGTAGCTCGGACAGCCAAGAGACCCAGTACTTC
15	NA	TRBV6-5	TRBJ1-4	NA	CASSIDSATNEKLFF	TGTGCCAGCAGTATAGACAGCGCAACTAATGAAAAACTGTTTTTT
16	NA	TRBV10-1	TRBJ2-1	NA	CASSVLKGLQTDEQFF	TGCGCCAGCAGTGTGCTGAAGGGACTCCAGACCGATGAGCAGTTCTTC
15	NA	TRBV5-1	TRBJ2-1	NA	CASSLEGTRANEQFF	TGCGCCAGCAGCTTGGAAGGTACTAGGGCAAATGAGCAGTTCTTC
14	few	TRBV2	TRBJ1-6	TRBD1	CATQGGQGLSPLHF	TGTGCCACCCAGGGGGGACAGGGGCTCTCACCCCTCCACTTT
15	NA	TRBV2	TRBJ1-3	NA	CASSELLSPGNTIYF	TGTGCCAGCAGTGAACTCCTTTCTCCTGGAAACACCATATATTTT
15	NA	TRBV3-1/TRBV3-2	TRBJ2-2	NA	CASSHPPRGAGELFF	TGTGCCAGCAGCCATCCCCCCAGGGGAGCCGGGGAGCTGTTTTTT
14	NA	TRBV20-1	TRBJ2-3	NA	CSASRQLVTDTQYF	TGCAGTGCTAGTAGACAGTTAGTCACAGATACGCAGTATTTT
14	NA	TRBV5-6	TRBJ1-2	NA	CASSLDPGSYGYTF	TGTGCCAGCAGCTTGGATCCAGGGTCCTATGGCTACACCTTC
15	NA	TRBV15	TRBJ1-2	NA	CATSREGGGNYGYTF	TGTGCCACCAGCAGAGAAGGGGGGGGAAACTATGGCTACACCTTC
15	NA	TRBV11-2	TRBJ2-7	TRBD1	CASSFLGQGDYEQYF	TGTGCCAGCAGCTTCCTGGGACAGGGTGACTACGAGCAGTACTTC
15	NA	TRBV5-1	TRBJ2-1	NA	CASSPQGFSYNEQFF	TGCGCCAGCAGCCCACAGGGATTTTCCTACAATGAGCAGTTCTTC
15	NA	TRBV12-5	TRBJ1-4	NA	CASGSGLSTNEKLFF	TGTGCTAGTGGTTCCGGGTTATCAACTAATGAAAAACTGTTTTTT
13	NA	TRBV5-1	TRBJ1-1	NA	CASSPRDGGEAFF	TGCGCCAGCAGCCCCCGTGACGGGGGAGAAGCTTTCTTT
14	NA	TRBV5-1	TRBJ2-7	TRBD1	CASNKGQGIGEQYF	TGCGCCAGCAACAAGGGACAGGGAATTGGCGAGCAGTACTTC
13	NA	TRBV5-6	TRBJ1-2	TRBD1	CASIRGPGQGNTF	TGTGCCAGCATCCGGGGCCCGGGACAGGGAAACACCTTC
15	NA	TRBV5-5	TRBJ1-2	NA	CASSLGQAVNYGYTF	TGTGCCAGCAGCTTGGGACAGGCGGTTAACTATGGCTACACCTTC
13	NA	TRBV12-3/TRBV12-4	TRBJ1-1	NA	CASSFLLSSEAFF	TGTGCCAGCAGTTTTCTCCTCTCCTCTGAAGCTTTCTTT
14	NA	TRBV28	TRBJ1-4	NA	CASEGSATNEKLFF	TGTGCCAGTGAGGGCAGTGCAACTAATGAAAAACTGTTTTTT
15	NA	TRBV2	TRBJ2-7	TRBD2	CASIPLAGVSYEQYF	TGTGCCAGCATTCCACTAGCGGGGGTATCCTACGAGCAGTACTTC
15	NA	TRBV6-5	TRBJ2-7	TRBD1	CASNLRTGGAYEQYF	TGTGCCAGCAACCTTAGGACAGGGGGGGCCTACGAGCAGTACTTC
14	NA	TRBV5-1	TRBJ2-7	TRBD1	CASASQGARYEQYF	TGCGCCAGCGCCTCACAGGGGGCGCGGTACGAGCAGTACTTC
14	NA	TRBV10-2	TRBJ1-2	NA	CASSEYRTNYGYTF	TGCGCCAGCAGTGAGTACAGAACTAACTATGGCTACACCTTC
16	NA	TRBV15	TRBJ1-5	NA	CATSRDRSPLNQPQHF	TGTGCCACCAGCAGAGATCGGAGCCCTTTAAATCAGCCCCAGCATTTT